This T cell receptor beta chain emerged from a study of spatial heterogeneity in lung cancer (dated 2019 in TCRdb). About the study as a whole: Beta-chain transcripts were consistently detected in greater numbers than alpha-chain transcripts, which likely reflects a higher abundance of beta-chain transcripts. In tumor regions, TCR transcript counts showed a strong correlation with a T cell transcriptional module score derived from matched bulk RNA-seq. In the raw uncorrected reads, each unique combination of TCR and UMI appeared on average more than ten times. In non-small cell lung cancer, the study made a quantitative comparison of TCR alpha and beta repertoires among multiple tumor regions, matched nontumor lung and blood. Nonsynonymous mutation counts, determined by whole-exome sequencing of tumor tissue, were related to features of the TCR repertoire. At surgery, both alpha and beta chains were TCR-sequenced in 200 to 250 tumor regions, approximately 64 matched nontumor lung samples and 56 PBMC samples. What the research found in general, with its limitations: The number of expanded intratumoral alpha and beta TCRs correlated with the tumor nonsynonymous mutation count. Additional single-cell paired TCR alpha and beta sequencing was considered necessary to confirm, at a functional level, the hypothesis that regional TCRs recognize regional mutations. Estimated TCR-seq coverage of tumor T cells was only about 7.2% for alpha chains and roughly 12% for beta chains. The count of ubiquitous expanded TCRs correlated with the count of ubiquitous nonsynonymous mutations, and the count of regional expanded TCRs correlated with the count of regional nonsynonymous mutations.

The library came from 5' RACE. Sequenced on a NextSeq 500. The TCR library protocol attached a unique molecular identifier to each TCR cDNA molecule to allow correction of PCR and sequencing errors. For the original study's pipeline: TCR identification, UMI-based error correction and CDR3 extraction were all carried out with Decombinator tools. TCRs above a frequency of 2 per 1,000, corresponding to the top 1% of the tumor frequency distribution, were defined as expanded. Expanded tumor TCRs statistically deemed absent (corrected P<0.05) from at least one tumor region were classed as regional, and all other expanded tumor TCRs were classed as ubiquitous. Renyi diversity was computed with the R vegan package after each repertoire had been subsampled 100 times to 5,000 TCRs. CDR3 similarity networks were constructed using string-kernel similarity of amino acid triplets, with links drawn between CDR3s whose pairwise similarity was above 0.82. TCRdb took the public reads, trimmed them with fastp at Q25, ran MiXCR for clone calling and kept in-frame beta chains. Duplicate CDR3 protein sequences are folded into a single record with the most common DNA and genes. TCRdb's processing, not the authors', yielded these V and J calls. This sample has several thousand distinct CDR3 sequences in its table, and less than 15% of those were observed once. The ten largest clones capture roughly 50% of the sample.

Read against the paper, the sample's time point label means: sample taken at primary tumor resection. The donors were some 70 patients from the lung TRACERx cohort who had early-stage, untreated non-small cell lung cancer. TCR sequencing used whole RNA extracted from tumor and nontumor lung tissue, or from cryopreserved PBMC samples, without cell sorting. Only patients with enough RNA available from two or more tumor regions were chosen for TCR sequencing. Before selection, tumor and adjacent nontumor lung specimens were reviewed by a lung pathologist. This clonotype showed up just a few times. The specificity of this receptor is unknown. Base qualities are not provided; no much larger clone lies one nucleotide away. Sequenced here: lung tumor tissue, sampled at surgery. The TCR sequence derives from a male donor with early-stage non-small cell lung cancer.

CDR3 sequence: CASSLKGEQFF. The nucleotide sequence reads TGTGCCAGCAGTCTTAAAGGGGAGCAGTTCTTC. Recombination connected TRBV3-1 to TRBJ2-1, with no confidently assigned D gene. Based on the germline V gene (reference sequence), the CDR1 and CDR2 sequences are LGHDT and YNNKEL. From the cysteine up to the phenylalanine, the CDR3 has a length of 11 residues. The entry retains the CDR3 DNA only, 33 bases that are in frame from base 1. The germline ends are 10 bases apart after V is trimmed by 6 bases and J by 10 bases.